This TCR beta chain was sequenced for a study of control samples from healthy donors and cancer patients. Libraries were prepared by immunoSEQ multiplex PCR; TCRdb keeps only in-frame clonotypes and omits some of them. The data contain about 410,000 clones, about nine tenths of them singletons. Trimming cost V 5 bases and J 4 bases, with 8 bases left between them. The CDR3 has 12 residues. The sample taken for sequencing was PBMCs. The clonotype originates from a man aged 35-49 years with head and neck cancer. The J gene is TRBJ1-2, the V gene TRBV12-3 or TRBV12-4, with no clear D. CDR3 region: CASSLQAYGYTF. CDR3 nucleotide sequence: TGTGCCAGCAGTCTCCAGGCCTATGGCTACACCTTC.